This TCR beta chain was recorded in a study of T cell changes during pregnancy in multiple sclerosis. This CDR3 is built from 14 residues. CDR1 and CDR2 from the germline V gene are PRHDT and FYEKMQ (reference sequence). Trimming cost V 5 bases and J 4 bases, with 14 bases left between them. Repertoires were generated with immunoSEQ multiplex PCR, while TCRdb's copy carries only in-frame clones and drops some. There are some 90,000 clones in the sample; roughly nine tenths occur only once, and less than 2% lies in the top ten. This clonotype was obtained from a female donor with multiple sclerosis, enrolled in a pregnancy study. Sequencing was performed on peripheral blood, taken in the first trimester of pregnancy. This rearrangement joins TRBV13 to TRBJ2-5; the D is unclear. The CDR3 coding sequence is TGTGCCAGCAGCCCAACGCCGGGTGGAGAGACCCAGTACTTC. It is translated as CASSPTPGGETQYF.